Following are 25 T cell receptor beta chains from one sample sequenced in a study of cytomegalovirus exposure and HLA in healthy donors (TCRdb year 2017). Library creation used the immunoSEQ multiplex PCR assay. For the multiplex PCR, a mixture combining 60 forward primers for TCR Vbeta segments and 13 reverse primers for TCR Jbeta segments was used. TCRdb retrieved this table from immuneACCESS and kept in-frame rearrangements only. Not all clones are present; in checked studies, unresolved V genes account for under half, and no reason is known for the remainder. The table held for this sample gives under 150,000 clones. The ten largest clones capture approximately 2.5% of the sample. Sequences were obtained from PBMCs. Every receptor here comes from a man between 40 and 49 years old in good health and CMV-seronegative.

CDR3: CASSEFRGNTDTQYF. The DNA for the CDR3 is TGTGCCAGCAGTGAATTCAGGGGGAACACAGATACGCAGTATTTT. This chain uses TRBV25-1 with TRBJ2-3; 7 nucleotides agree with TRBD1. J lost 2 bases, V lost 1 base, and 3 bases had no gene match. Germline values: CDR1 MGHDK, CDR2 SYGVNS. The CDR3 covers 15 residues.

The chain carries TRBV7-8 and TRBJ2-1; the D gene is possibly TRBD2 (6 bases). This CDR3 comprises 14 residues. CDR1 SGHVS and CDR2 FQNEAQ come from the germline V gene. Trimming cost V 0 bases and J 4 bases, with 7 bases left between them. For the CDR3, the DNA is TGTGCCAGCAGCTTAGCGGGGGGATACAATGAGCAGTTCTTC. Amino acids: CASSLAGGYNEQFF.

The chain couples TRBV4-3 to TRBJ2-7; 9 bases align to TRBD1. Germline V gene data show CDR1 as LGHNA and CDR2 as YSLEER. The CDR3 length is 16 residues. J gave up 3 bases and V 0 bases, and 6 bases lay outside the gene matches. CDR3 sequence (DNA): TGCGCCAGCAGCCAAGAATACCGGGACAGGGTCTACGAGCAGTACTTC. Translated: CASSQEYRDRVYEQYF.

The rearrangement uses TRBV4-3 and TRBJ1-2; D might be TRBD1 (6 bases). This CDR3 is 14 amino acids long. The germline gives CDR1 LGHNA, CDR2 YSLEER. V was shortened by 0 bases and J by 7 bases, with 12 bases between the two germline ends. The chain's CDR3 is CASSQDTGHPGYTF. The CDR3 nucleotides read TGCGCCAGCAGCCAAGATACGGGACACCCTGGCTACACCTTC.

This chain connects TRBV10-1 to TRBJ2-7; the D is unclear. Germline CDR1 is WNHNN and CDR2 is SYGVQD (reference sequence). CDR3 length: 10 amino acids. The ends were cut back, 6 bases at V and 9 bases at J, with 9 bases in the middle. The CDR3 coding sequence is TGCGCCAGCAGGACTTTAGGGCAGTACTTC. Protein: CASRTLGQYF.

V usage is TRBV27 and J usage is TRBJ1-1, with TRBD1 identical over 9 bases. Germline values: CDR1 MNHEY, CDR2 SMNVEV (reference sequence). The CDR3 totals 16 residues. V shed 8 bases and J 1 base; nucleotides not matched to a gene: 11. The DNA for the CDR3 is TGTGCCAGCGGTAGGACAGGGGAAGGTTCGAACACTGAAGCTTTCTTT. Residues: CASGRTGEGSNTEAFF.

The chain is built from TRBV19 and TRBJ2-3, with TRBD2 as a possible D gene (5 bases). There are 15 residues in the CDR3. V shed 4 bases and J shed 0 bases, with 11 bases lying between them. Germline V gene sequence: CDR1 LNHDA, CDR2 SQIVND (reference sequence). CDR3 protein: CASSTRRTSTDTQYF. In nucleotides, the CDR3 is TGTGCCAGTAGTACCCGGAGGACCAGCACAGATACGCAGTATTTT. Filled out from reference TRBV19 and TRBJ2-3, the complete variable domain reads DGGITQSPKYLFRKEGQNVTLSCEQNLNHDAMYWYRQDPGQGLRLIYYSQIVNDFQKGDIAEGYSVSREKKESFPLTVTSAQKNPTAFYLCASSTRRTSTDTQYFGPGTRLTVL.

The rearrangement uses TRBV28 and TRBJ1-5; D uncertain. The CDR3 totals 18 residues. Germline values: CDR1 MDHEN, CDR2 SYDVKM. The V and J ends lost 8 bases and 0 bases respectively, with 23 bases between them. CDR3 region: CASGSPGGSIYSNQPQHF. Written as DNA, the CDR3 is TGTGCCAGCGGATCACCAGGAGGGTCCATCTATAGCAATCAGCCCCAGCATTTT. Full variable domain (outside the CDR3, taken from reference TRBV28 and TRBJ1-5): DVKVTQSSRYLVKRTGEKVFLECVQDMDHENMFWYRQDPGLGLRLIYFSYDVKMKEKGDIPEGYSVSREKKERFSLILESASTNQTSMYLCASGSPGGSIYSNQPQHFGDGTRLSIL.

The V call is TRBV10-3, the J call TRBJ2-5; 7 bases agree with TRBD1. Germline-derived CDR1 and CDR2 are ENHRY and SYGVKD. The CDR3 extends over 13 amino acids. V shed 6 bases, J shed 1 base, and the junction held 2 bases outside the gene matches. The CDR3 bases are TGTGCCATCAGGACAGGGCTCCAAGAGACCCAGTACTTC. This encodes CAIRTGLQETQYF.

CDR3 loop: CASSWGGGELFF. CDR3 nucleotide sequence: TGTGCCAGCAGTTGGGGGGGCGGGGAGCTGTTTTTT. This rearrangement joins TRBV27 to TRBJ2-2, with 7 bases aligning to TRBD2. The J segment lost 7 bases and the V segment lost 4 bases, leaving 0 bases of the junction unmatched. CDR1 and CDR2 (germline): MNHEY, SMNVEV (reference sequence). There are 12 residues in the CDR3.

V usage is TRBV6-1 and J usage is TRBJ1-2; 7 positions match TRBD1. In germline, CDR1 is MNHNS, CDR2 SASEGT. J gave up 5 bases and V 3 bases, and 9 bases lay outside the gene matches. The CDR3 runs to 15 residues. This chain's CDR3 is CASSDPARGKYGYTF. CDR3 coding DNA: TGTGCCAGCAGTGACCCGGCCAGGGGGAAGTATGGCTACACCTTC.

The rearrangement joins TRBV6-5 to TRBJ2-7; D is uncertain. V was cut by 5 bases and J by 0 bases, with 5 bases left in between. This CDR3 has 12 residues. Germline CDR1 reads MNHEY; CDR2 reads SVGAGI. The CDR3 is CASSESSYEQYF. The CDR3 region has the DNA TGTGCCAGCAGTGAGAGCTCCTACGAGCAGTACTTC.

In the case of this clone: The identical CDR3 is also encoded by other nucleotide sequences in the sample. The DNA of the CDR3 is TGTGCCAGCAGCTTATCCGGGAACACTGAAGCTTTCTTT. It is translated as CASSLSGNTEAFF. The chain recombines TRBV7-9 with TRBJ1-1, with no clear D. Germline V gene sequence: CDR1 SEHNR, CDR2 FQNEAQ (reference sequence). The CDR3 extends over 13 amino acids. V was clipped by 2 bases and J by 1 base, with 5 bases between them.

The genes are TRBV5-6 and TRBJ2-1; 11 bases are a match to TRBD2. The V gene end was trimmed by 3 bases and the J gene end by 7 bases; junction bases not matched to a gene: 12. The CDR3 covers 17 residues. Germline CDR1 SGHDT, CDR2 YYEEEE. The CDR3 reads CASSSNVLAGESNEQFF. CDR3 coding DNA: TGTGCCAGCAGCTCTAATGTACTAGCGGGGGAGAGTAATGAGCAGTTCTTC.

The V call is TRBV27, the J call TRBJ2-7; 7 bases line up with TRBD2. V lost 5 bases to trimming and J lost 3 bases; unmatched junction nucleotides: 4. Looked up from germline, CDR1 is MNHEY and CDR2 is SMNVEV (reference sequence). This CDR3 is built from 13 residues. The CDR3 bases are TGTGCCAGCAGTCCTTGGGGGGGCTACGAGCAGTACTTC. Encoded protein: CASSPWGGYEQYF.

CDR3 sequence reads: CASSATGAAGANVLTF. The CDR3, as DNA: TGTGCCAGCAGCGCAACAGGTGCCGCAGGGGCCAACGTCCTGACTTTC. The rearrangement links TRBV7-2 to TRBJ2-6; TRBD1 is a possible D gene (5 bases). The CDR3 sequence is 16 residues long. Germline V CDR1 and CDR2: SGHTA, FQGNSA. The V end lost 5 bases, the J end lost 4 bases, and 15 bases lay between the germline ends.

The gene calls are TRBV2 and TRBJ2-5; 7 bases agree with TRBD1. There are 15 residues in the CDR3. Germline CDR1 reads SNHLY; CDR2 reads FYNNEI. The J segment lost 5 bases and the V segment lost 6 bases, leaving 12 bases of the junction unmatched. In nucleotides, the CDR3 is TGTGCCAGCAGATACACAGGGGCCCCGTTGGAGACCCAGTACTTC. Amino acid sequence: CASRYTGAPLETQYF.

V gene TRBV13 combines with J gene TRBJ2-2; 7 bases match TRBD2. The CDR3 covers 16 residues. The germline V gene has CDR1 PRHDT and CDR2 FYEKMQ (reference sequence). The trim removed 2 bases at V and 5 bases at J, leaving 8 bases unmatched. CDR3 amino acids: CASSLKIGGVTGELFF. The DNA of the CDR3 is TGTGCCAGCAGCTTAAAGATTGGGGGGGTGACCGGGGAGCTGTTTTTT.

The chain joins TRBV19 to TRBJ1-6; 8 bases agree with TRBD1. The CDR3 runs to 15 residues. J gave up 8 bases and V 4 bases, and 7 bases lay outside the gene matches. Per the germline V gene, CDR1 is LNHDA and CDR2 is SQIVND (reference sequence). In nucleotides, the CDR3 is TGTGCCAGTAGTACTACCGGGACAGGAGATTCACCCCTCCACTTT. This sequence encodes CASSTTGTGDSPLHF.

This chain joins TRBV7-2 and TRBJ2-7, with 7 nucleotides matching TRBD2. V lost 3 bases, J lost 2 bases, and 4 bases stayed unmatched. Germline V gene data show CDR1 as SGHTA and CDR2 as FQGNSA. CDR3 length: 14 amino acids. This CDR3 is CASSFGEGPYEQYF. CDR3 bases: TGTGCCAGCAGCTTCGGGGAGGGTCCCTACGAGCAGTACTTC.

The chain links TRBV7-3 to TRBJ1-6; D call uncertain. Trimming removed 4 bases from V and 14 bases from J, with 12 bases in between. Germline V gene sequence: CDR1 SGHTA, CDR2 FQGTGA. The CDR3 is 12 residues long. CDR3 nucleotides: TGTGCCAGCAGCTCTACCGGGTCAGCCCTCCACTTT. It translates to CASSSTGSALHF.

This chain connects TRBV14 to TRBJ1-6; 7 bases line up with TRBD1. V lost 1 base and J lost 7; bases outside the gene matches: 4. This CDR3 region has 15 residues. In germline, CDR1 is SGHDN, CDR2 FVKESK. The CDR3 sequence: CASSQGGTVNSPLHF. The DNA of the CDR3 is TGTGCCAGCAGCCAAGGCGGGACAGTAAATTCACCCCTCCACTTT.

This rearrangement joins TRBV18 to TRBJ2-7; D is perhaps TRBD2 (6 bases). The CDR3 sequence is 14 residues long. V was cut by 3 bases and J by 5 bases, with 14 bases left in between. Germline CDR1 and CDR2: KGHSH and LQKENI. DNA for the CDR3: TGTGCCAGCTCACCCCGGCCGGGAGCGGACGAGCAGTACTTC. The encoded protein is CASSPRPGADEQYF.

Here the CDR3 DNA reads TGTGCCAGCTCACCACTAGAACGCCGTACTAGCACAGATACGCAGTATTTT. Translated, it gives CASSPLERRTSTDTQYF. The chain employs TRBV18 and TRBJ2-3; no firm D call. V lost 1 base and J 0 bases, leaving 14 bases between the germline ends. CDR1 KGHSH and CDR2 LQKENI come from the germline V gene. This CDR3 contains 17 residues.

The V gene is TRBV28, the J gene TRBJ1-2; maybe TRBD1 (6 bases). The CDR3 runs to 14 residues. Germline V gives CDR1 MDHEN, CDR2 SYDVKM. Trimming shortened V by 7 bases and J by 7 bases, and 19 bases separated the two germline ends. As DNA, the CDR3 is TGTGCCAGCACCCGGGGCAGGGGTGAGGGTGGCTACACCTTC. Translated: CASTRGRGEGGYTF.